These T cell receptor beta chains were read from a single sample in a study of cytomegalovirus exposure and HLA in healthy donors. Data came from immunoSEQ multiplex PCR; TCRdb stores just in-frame clones and leaves some out. The repertoire holds 80,000 to 100,000 clones, with about four fifths as singletons. Sequenced input: PBMCs. All receptors derive from a man aged 18 to 30 in good health and CMV-seropositive. Each CDR3 is given with its conserved first and last residue.

v_call cdr3_aa
TRBV7-2 CASSLVIKGGQPQHF
TRBV27 CASSYTTGITEAFF
TRBV5-1 CASSLGLDGYTF
TRBV5-4 CASSPDRVVGEQFF
TRBV11-2 CASSPADRMNTEAFF
TRBV11-2 CASSYQFQETQYF
TRBV5-5 CASTWLGGLNNEQFF
TRBV5-1 CASSWTGVSSYNEQFF
TRBV28 CASSTVESGNSPLHF
TRBV6-5 CASSYYGLDGYTF
TRBV9 CASSKRGVYTDTQYF
TRBV5-1 CASSLGRSASTDTQYF
TRBV28 CASSPRTGTPYEQYF
TRBV2 CASTLGVGGYGYTF
TRBV4-1 CASNGIERGRNTEAFF
TRBV6-6 CASSYSPSSYEQYF
TRBV5-6 CASSLTLNEQFF
TRBV6-5 CASRVQGGRNEQFF
TRBV19 CASSIGLVNTEAFF
TRBV5-4 CASSLATRGAGEQYF
TRBV27 CASRTSPNTDTQYF
TRBV30 CAWSTGNEQYF